One TCR beta chain is described in this entry. The same CDR3 also results from other DNA sequences found in this sample. As handled by the study authors: Estimates of nucleated cell counts were drawn from the amplification of reference gene primers. TCRdb keeps only in-frame clones here, not all; method: immunoSEQ multiplex PCR. D and trimming come from the DNA, and the V and J calls and clone size come from that table. The data show 200,000 to 250,000 clones, approximately 86% seen once. The entry originates in a study of blood T cell repertoires in COVID-19. Trimming shortened V by 3 bases and J by 7 bases, and 12 bases separated the two germline ends. Germline loops: CDR1 KGHSH, CDR2 LQKENI. CDR3 length equals 14 residues.

This chain uses TRBV18 with TRBJ1-4; D is possibly TRBD1 (5 bases). This sequence originates from a woman in her seventies with active or convalescent COVID-19. The sequenced sample consisted of peripheral blood. This chain's CDR3 is CASSPGQGGEKLFF. CDR3 nucleotide sequence: TGTGCCAGCTCACCGGGGCAGGGCGGTGAAAAACTGTTTTTT.